This T cell receptor (beta chain) was identified during a study of circulating tumor DNA in untreated peripheral T-cell lymphoma. This tumor tissue came from a pretreatment baseline collection. Study-level points and caveats: In approximately 78% of patients, tumor-specific clonotypes were identified.

With 4 bases removed from V and 3 bases from J, the gap between germline ends came to 20 bases. There are 17 residues in the CDR3. The V gene's germline CDR1 is MDHEN and CDR2 SYDVKM. Comments on this clone: Antigen unknown.

Sequencing used immunoSEQ multiplex PCR; TCRdb keeps in-frame clones, though not all of them. The sample includes 2,000 to 2,500 clones, almost 85% of them seen just once. The chain joins TRBV28 to TRBJ2-3; possible D gene TRBD2, 6 bases. The sample was tumor tissue. The clonotype originates from a human donor with peripheral T-cell lymphoma. The CDR3 DNA sequence: TGTGCCAGCAGTTCCCTATCTACGGTAGCGGAAACAGATACGCAGTATTTT. Protein: CASSSLSTVAETDTQYF. The variable domain in full, with the rest retrieved from reference TRBV28 and TRBJ2-3, is DVKVTQSSRYLVKRTGEKVFLECVQDMDHENMFWYRQDPGLGLRLIYFSYDVKMKEKGDIPEGYSVSREKKERFSLILESASTNQTSMYLCASSSLSTVAETDTQYFGPGTRLTVL.